This T cell receptor beta chain was sequenced in a study of shared T cell receptors in the human thymus. Assay: immunoSEQ multiplex PCR; the TCRdb copy retains only in-frame clones and omits some. The table lists approximately 760,000 clones, 70% to 90% of them singletons, with about 0.011% in the top ten. CDR1 is SGHDT and CDR2 is YYEEEE in the germline V gene. This CDR3 spans 15 amino acids. The ends lost 5 bases at V and 3 bases at J; junction bases unmatched: 7. The same sample was also used in a study of human thymus T cells. That publication notes: Among thymic and blood repertoires, usage of V and J genes appeared biased.

The chain joins TRBV5-6 to TRBJ2-1; 8 bases fit TRBD1. Sequencing input: thymocytes. This receptor was obtained from a girl in the first two years of life with a congenital heart defect. The CDR3: CASSLDRVYYNEQFF. For the CDR3, the DNA is TGTGCCAGCAGTCTGGACAGGGTTTACTACAATGAGCAGTTCTTC.